This passage covers 18 T cell receptor beta chains from one sample sequenced in a study of response to subunit inactivated influenza vaccine. TCRdb redid the calling of the RT-PCR reads with MiXCR, one entry per CDR3 protein. The sample lists some 570,000 distinct CDR3 sequences; around 10% were seen once. These same data were also listed under a study on T cells expressing NK-cell markers. That work contributes: The authors made TCR beta cDNA libraries by 5'RACE template switching. This switching added a universal primer site and UMIs.

Specimen: PBMCs from blood, collected on the day of vaccination. The source of these receptors is a man aged 50-59 years who received an inactivated influenza vaccine.

The chain is built from TRBV6-1 and TRBJ1-3; D perhaps matches TRBD1 (5 bases). CDR3 length: 16 residues. Germline V gives CDR1 MNHNS, CDR2 SASEGT. The ends were cut back, 5 bases at V and 3 bases at J, with 17 bases in the middle. The CDR3 region has the DNA TGTGCCAGCAGTCCGGTCGCGGAGGGACGTGGAAACACCATATATTTT. This sequence encodes CASSPVAEGRGNTIYF.

The gene calls are TRBV9 and TRBJ1-2; the D is unclear. The germline V gene has CDR1 SGDLS and CDR2 YYNGEE. CDR3 length: 15 residues. Trimming pared 0 bases from V and 2 bases from J, leaving 11 bases between. CDR3 sequence reads: CASSVEAESNYGYTF. For the CDR3, the DNA is TGTGCCAGCAGCGTAGAGGCCGAGAGCAACTATGGCTACACCTTC.

This clonotype was found many times. The V and J genes are TRBV28 and TRBJ1-6; 8 bases line up with TRBD1. Germline V lookup: CDR1 MDHEN, CDR2 SYDVKM. V shed 7 bases, J shed 8 bases, and the junction held 7 bases outside the gene matches. This CDR3 comprises 14 residues. The CDR3 loop reads CASIKDRDDSPLHF. The CDR3 coding sequence is TGTGCCAGCATTAAGGACAGGGATGATTCACCCCTCCACTTT.

The table lists this clonotype with a few counts. The chain couples TRBV12-3 or TRBV12-4 to TRBJ2-3; 7 bases agree with TRBD2. J gave up 9 bases and V 0 bases, and 6 bases lay outside the gene matches. The CDR3 is made up of 14 amino acids. The CDR3 here is CASSLAGGRNTQYF. The CDR3 bases are TGTGCCAGCAGTTTAGCGGGAGGGCGTAACACGCAGTATTTT.

At least ten counts were recorded for this clonotype. The V call is TRBV20-1, the J call TRBJ2-3; D remains unclear. Trimming cost V 8 bases and J 5 bases, with 11 bases left between them. The germline CDR1 and CDR2 sequences are DFQATT and SNEGSKA (reference sequence). This CDR3 is built from 11 residues. The CDR3 DNA follows: TGCAGTCAATATTTAGGAGATACGCAGTATTTT. Protein product: CSQYLGDTQYF.

V gene TRBV6-1 combines with J gene TRBJ1-1; TRBD1 agrees at 7 bases. V lost 5 bases and J lost 0; bases outside the gene matches: 9. The CDR3 extends over 16 amino acids. CDR1 and CDR2 from the germline V gene are MNHNS and SASEGT. CDR3 region: CASSRMTGIMNTEAFF. Written as DNA, the CDR3 is TGTGCCAGCAGTCGTATGACAGGGATCATGAACACTGAAGCTTTCTTT.

The chain links TRBV6-2 or TRBV6-3 to TRBJ2-3, with 9 bases fitting TRBD2. The CDR3 loop spans 18 amino acids. Germline values: CDR1 MNHEY, CDR2 SVGEGT. V gave up 6 bases and J gave up 1 base; unmatched junction bases: 14. CDR3 in DNA: TGTGCCAGCAGCCCTCGGGGGAAGCGGGAGGATGGCACAGATACGCAGTATTTT. It encodes CASSPRGKREDGTDTQYF.

This clonotype has ten or more counts. The CDR3 DNA sequence: TGTGCCAGCAGTACCGGGACTAGCGGCCATGAGCAGTTCTTC. This translates into CASSTGTSGHEQFF. The rearrangement joins TRBV12-3 or TRBV12-4 to TRBJ2-1, with 11 bases aligning to TRBD2. The V and J ends lost 5 bases and 8 bases, in that order; junction bases with no gene match: 5. The CDR3 runs to 14 residues.

This clonotype appeared many times. The rearrangement links TRBV5-6 to TRBJ2-1; TRBD1 is a possible D gene (8 bases). Per the germline V gene, CDR1 is SGHDT and CDR2 is YYEEEE. Trimming removed 4 bases at V and 4 bases at J, with 15 bases between. The CDR3 loop spans 15 amino acids. The CDR3 sequence: CASSAGQGGYNEQFF. The CDR3 DNA reads TGTGCCAGCAGCGCCGGACAGGGAGGGTACAATGAGCAGTTCTTC.

This clonotype was observed a single time. This sequence joins TRBV7-3 and TRBJ2-3; D perhaps matches TRBD2 (6 bases). Trimming shortened V by 3 bases and J by 4 bases, and 14 bases separated the two germline ends. CDR3 length equals 15 residues. Germline V gene data show CDR1 as SGHTA and CDR2 as FQGTGA. CDR3 amino acids: CASSFIPPGADTQYF. The CDR3 bases are TGTGCCAGCAGCTTCATCCCCCCGGGAGCAGATACGCAGTATTTT.

This clonotype has ten or more counts. The chain carries TRBV6-2 or TRBV6-3 and TRBJ2-5; no definite D call. There are 14 residues in the CDR3. Trimming took off 7 bases at V and 4 bases at J, with 16 bases between the two ends. Germline CDR1 MNHEY, CDR2 SVGEGT. CDR3 sequence: CASIPRSLGETQYF. For the CDR3, the DNA is TGTGCCAGCATTCCTCGTTCGCTCGGAGAGACCCAGTACTTC.

This clonotype was seen only a few times. This chain connects TRBV25-1 to TRBJ2-5; perhaps TRBD1 as D (6 bases). The CDR3 covers 19 residues. V gave up 1 base and J gave up 4 bases, with 25 bases separating them. Looked up from germline, CDR1 is MGHDK and CDR2 is SYGVNS. CDR3 sequence (DNA): TGTGCCAGCAGTGAATTGTTCATACAGGGAAGGAGGTGGACAGAGACCCAGTACTTC. It codes for CASSELFIQGRRWTETQYF.

This clonotype has a handful of counts. The chain recombines TRBV14 with TRBJ2-3; 8 positions agree with TRBD2. CDR1 is SGHDN, CDR2 FVKESK, per germline. The CDR3 sequence is 13 residues long. The V segment lost 6 bases and the J segment 4 bases; nucleotides outside the gene matches: 3. Here the CDR3 DNA reads TGTGCCAGCAGACTAGCGGCGGCAGATACGCAGTATTTT. This translates into CASRLAAADTQYF. The variable domain in full, with the rest retrieved from reference TRBV14 and TRBJ2-3, is EAGVTQFPSHSVIEKGQTVTLRCDPISGHDNLYWYRRVMGKEIKFLLHFVKESKQDESGMPNNRFLAERTGGTYSTLKVQPAELEDSGVYFCASRLAAADTQYFGPGTRLTVL.

Concerning this clonotype itself: A much larger clone is a single base away; this may be a read error. This chain uses TRBV5-1 with TRBJ1-2; no definite D call. From germline, CDR1 is SGHRS and CDR2 YFSETQ. The CDR3 is 12 amino acids. CDR3 sequence (DNA): TGCGCCAGCAGCGCAGGAAAGAGCGGCTTCACCTTC. The encoded protein is CASSAGKSGFTF.

This clonotype was seen only a few times. The rearrangement links TRBV4-1 to TRBJ2-1, with D tentatively TRBD1 (5 bases). Trimming took 0 bases from V and 5 from J, leaving 8 bases between them. This CDR3 region has 14 residues. CDR1 and CDR2 from the germline V gene are MGHRA and YSYEKL. The CDR3 coding sequence is TGCGCCAGCAGCCAAGATCAGGGCGACAATGAGCAGTTCTTC. This gives the protein CASSQDQGDNEQFF.

The rearrangement uses TRBV12-3 or TRBV12-4 and TRBJ1-6; no definite D call. CDR3 length: 15 amino acids. Trimming took off 2 bases at V and 12 bases at J, with 17 bases between the two ends. The CDR3: CASSLMGSGVGPLHF. DNA for the CDR3: TGTGCCAGCAGTTTAATGGGTTCAGGCGTCGGACCCCTCCACTTT.

This clonotype was recorded many times. V gene TRBV7-3 combines with J gene TRBJ2-3, with D uncertain. V lost 3 bases to trimming and J lost 4 bases, with 8 bases between them. CDR3 size: 13 residues. The germline V gene has CDR1 SGHTA and CDR2 FQGTGA. For the CDR3, the DNA is TGTGCCAGCAGCTTTACGGGTCCAGATACGCAGTATTTT. It codes for CASSFTGPDTQYF.

The chain couples TRBV6-1 to TRBJ2-1, with TRBD2 identical over 8 bases. Germline CDR1 MNHNS, CDR2 SASEGT. The CDR3 contains 13 residues. J gave up 7 bases and V 6 bases, and 5 bases lay outside the gene matches. In DNA, the CDR3 is TGTGCCAGCAGATCAATAGCGGGGAATGAGCAGTTCTTC. This codes for CASRSIAGNEQFF.